One sample yielded the 19 T cell receptor beta chains listed below, sequenced in a study of T cells in tumors after PD-1 blockade. Libraries were prepared by immunoSEQ multiplex PCR; TCRdb keeps only in-frame clonotypes and omits some of them. The sample includes tens of thousands of clones, 74% of them seen just once. Sequencing used PBMCs, obtained after anti-PD-1 treatment. Receptor source: a human donor with basal cell carcinoma.

This clone came up a few times. The chain joins TRBV30 to TRBJ1-2; D is undetermined. V lost 3 bases to trimming and J lost 3 bases, with 23 bases between them. The V gene's germline CDR1 is GTSNPN and CDR2 SVGIG (reference sequence). The CDR3 runs 17 residues. CDR3 loop: CAWRIPGRAKGYYGYTF. The DNA for the CDR3 is TGTGCCTGGAGGATCCCGGGGAGGGCTAAAGGCTACTATGGCTACACCTTC. The full variable domain, in which reference TRBV30 and TRBJ1-2 provide the parts outside the CDR3, is SQTIHQWPATLVQPVGSPLSLECTVEGTSNPNLYWYRQAAGRGLQLLFYSVGIGQISSEVPQNLSASRPQDRQFILSSKKLLLSDSGFYLCAWRIPGRAKGYYGYTFGSGTRLTVV.

This clone has more than one count but fewer than ten. The V call is TRBV10-2, the J call TRBJ1-6, with a weak D call TRBD1 (6 bases). Trimming removed 6 bases at V and 10 bases at J, with 13 bases between. The germline gives CDR1 WSHSY, CDR2 SAAADI. This CDR3 comprises 13 residues. CDR3 bases: TGCGCCAGCAGCGTAGGACAGTCCTCACCCCTCCACTTT. It translates to CASSVGQSSPLHF.

The chain employs TRBV5-1 and TRBJ1-5; D call uncertain. Trimming left V 4 bases short and J 5 bases short, with 10 bases between. The CDR3 contains 13 residues. Germline-derived CDR1 and CDR2 are SGHRS and YFSETQ. CDR3 nucleotide sequence: TGCGCCAGCAGCACCACAGTGGATCAGCCCCAGCATTTT. As protein: CASSTTVDQPQHF.

This clone was detected only a few times. This chain connects TRBV19 to TRBJ2-2; no clear D gene. V was pared by 3 bases and J by 0 bases, with 8 bases between. The V gene's germline CDR1 is LNHDA and CDR2 SQIVND (reference sequence). The CDR3 loop spans 15 amino acids. CDR3 sequence (DNA): TGTGCCAGTAGTATTAAAGCAACGAACACCGGGGAGCTGTTTTTT. Residues: CASSIKATNTGELFF.

This clone was found a few times. The chain joins TRBV5-6 to TRBJ2-3, with TRBD2 identical over 13 bases. V lost 1 base, J lost 4 bases, and 9 bases stayed unmatched. This CDR3 has 18 residues. The germline V gene has CDR1 SGHDT and CDR2 YYEEEE. The CDR3 region is CASSLFSTSGGAADTQYF. The CDR3 region has the DNA TGTGCCAGCAGCTTGTTTTCTACTAGCGGGGGGGCAGCAGATACGCAGTATTTT.

This clone was counted only a few times. The rearrangement links TRBV19 to TRBJ2-7; 8 nucleotides line up with TRBD1. This CDR3 spans 14 amino acids. CDR1 and CDR2 from the germline V gene are LNHDA and SQIVND (reference sequence). The J segment lost 6 bases and the V segment lost 4 bases, leaving 8 bases of the junction unmatched. CDR3 residues: CASSSGQGSSEQYF. For the CDR3, the DNA is TGTGCCAGTAGTAGTGGACAGGGATCGTCCGAGCAGTACTTC.

This clone was picked up a small number of times. The rearrangement joins TRBV7-2 to TRBJ2-7, with 8 bases fitting TRBD2. Germline assignment: CDR1 SGHTA and CDR2 FQGNSA. V was pared by 5 bases and J by 5 bases, with 11 bases of the junction left unmatched. This CDR3 is built from 15 residues. CDR3 sequence (DNA): TGTGCCAGCAGCGCTAGCAGCGGGGGACTTAACGAGCAGTACTTC. Protein product: CASSASSGGLNEQYF.

This clone was counted only a few times. V gene TRBV19 combines with J gene TRBJ2-5; tentatively, D is TRBD2 (6 bases). V lost 0 bases and J 1 base, leaving 12 bases between the germline ends. Germline V CDR1 and CDR2: LNHDA, SQIVND (reference sequence). The CDR3 covers 16 residues. The CDR3 sequence: CASSIDIGGVQETQYF. The CDR3 nucleotides read TGTGCCAGTAGTATAGATATAGGCGGGGTCCAAGAGACCCAGTACTTC.

The chain combines TRBV4-1 with TRBJ2-5, with TRBD2 identical over 9 bases. Germline V CDR1 and CDR2: MGHRA, YSYEKL. Losses at the gene ends were 1 base for V and 2 bases for J; bases not matched to a gene: 5. This CDR3 is built from 16 residues. CDR3 DNA sequence: TGCGCCAGCAGCCAAGTTGGTAGCGGGGGACAAGAGACCCAGTACTTC. It yields the protein CASSQVGSGGQETQYF.

There are a few counts of this clone. The chain links TRBV5-1 to TRBJ2-5; D is ambiguous. V was cut by 4 bases and J by 4 bases, with 17 bases left in between. The germline gives CDR1 SGHRS, CDR2 YFSETQ. CDR3 size: 15 residues. CDR3 bases: TGCGCCAGCAGCCTGAACCTCGACAAAGCAGAGACCCAGTACTTC. This translates into CASSLNLDKAETQYF.

This chain connects TRBV30 to TRBJ2-1, with D perhaps matching TRBD1 (5 bases). V was shortened by 3 bases and J by 3 bases, with 12 bases between the two germline ends. Germline assignment: CDR1 GTSNPN and CDR2 SVGIG (reference sequence). The CDR3 is 14 amino acids. In DNA, the CDR3 is TGTGCCTGGAGGGACAAGTGGGGCTACAATGAGCAGTTCTTC. Encoded protein: CAWRDKWGYNEQFF.

This rearrangement joins TRBV13 to TRBJ2-7; D is perhaps TRBD1 (5 bases). The CDR3 length is 13 residues. Germline V gene sequence: CDR1 PRHDT, CDR2 FYEKMQ (reference sequence). Trimming took 1 base from V and 6 from J, leaving 10 bases between them. This chain's CDR3 is CASSLERGSEQYF. The CDR3 coding sequence is TGTGCCAGCAGCTTAGAAAGGGGTAGCGAGCAGTACTTC.

The chain links TRBV7-2 to TRBJ2-5; TRBD2 aligns across 12 bases. This CDR3 has 15 amino acids. The ends lost 5 bases at V and 4 bases at J; junction bases unmatched: 5. Germline V gives CDR1 SGHTA, CDR2 FQGNSA. CDR3 loop: CASSPSGGALETQYF. The DNA for the CDR3 is TGTGCCAGCAGCCCTAGCGGGGGGGCTTTAGAGACCCAGTACTTC.

This chain links TRBV5-1 with TRBJ2-5; D may correspond to TRBD1 or TRBD2 (5 bases each). Germline CDR1 SGHRS, CDR2 YFSETQ. The length of the CDR3 is 14 residues. V dropped 2 bases and J dropped 3 bases, with 11 bases sitting between them. The CDR3 DNA reads as TGCGCCAGCAGCTTTCAGGGAGCCAAAGAGACCCAGTACTTC. Translated, it gives CASSFQGAKETQYF.

This clone was recorded a few times. This chain joins TRBV5-1 and TRBJ1-2, with TRBD1 identical over 7 bases. CDR1 and CDR2 (germline): SGHRS, YFSETQ. V gave up 3 bases and J gave up 4 bases; unmatched junction bases: 3. The CDR3 sequence is 13 residues long. This CDR3 reads CASSSGQRYGYTF. DNA of the CDR3: TGCGCCAGCAGCTCGGGACAGCGCTATGGCTACACCTTC.

This clone was seen more than once but under ten times. This sequence joins TRBV19 and TRBJ2-2; TRBD2 aligns across 11 bases. Germline V lookup: CDR1 LNHDA, CDR2 SQIVND (reference sequence). CDR3 length: 18 amino acids. The V and J ends lost 10 bases and 5 bases, in that order; junction bases with no gene match: 18. The CDR3 sequence is CATLGVSGGARETGELFF. The CDR3 DNA sequence: TGTGCCACCCTAGGCGTTAGCGGGGGGGCCAGAGAGACCGGGGAGCTGTTTTTT.

To note about this clone: At one boundary the junction diverges from the germline segment, which might be a read error. V usage is TRBV28 and J usage is TRBJ1-3; D is undetermined. Per the germline V gene, CDR1 is MDHEN and CDR2 is SYDVKM. The CDR3 runs 13 residues. CDR3 bases: TGTGCCAGCACCTCCCCGGAAAGGTCAGGTTTCGGTTTT. This sequence encodes CASTSPERSGFGF.

This clone was detected only once. The chain recombines TRBV19 with TRBJ1-2, with TRBD1 matching 8 bases. This CDR3 spans 13 amino acids. V shed 8 bases and J 5 bases; nucleotides not matched to a gene: 7. Germline V CDR1 and CDR2: LNHDA, SQIVND (reference sequence). The CDR3 coding sequence is TGTGCCAGTGGGGACAGGTTGGGGTATGGCTACACCTTC. It codes for CASGDRLGYGYTF.

V and J are TRBV4-1 and TRBJ2-5; TRBD1 aligns across 9 bases. This CDR3 spans 19 amino acids. Germline loops: CDR1 MGHRA, CDR2 YSYEKL. The V segment lost 3 bases and the J segment 5 bases; nucleotides outside the gene matches: 19. CDR3 sequence: CASSQDTLQRDRVAETQYF. CDR3 bases: TGCGCCAGCAGCCAGGATACACTACAGAGGGACAGGGTGGCGGAGACCCAGTACTTC.